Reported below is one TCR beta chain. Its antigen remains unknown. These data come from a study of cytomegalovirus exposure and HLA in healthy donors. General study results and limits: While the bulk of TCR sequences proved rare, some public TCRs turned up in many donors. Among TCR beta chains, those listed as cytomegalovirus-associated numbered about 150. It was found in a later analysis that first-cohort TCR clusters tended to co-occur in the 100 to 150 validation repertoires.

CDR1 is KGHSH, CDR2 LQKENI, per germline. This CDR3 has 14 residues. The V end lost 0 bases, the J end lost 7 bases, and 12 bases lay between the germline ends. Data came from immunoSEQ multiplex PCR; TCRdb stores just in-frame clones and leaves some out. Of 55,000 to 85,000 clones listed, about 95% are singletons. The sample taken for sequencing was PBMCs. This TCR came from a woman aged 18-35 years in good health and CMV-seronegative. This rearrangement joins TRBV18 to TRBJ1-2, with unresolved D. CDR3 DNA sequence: TGTGCCAGCTCACCACCGTTACCCCTAGGTGGCTACACCTTC. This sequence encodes CASSPPLPLGGYTF.